Included here is one T cell receptor beta chain sequence, with context. This record belongs to a study of blood T cell repertoires in COVID-19. Here immunoSEQ multiplex PCR was the method, and the copy in TCRdb shows in-frame clones only, minus some. The sample has almost 400,000 clones; 89% are singletons. The study recruited people aged about 18 to 95 years across 20 to 30 US areas. The study counted Cohort 3 donors as recovered given two negative PCRs, clearance, or symptom resolution. This CDR3 is 15 amino acids long. The ends lost 4 bases at V and 6 bases at J; junction bases unmatched: 5. CDR1 MNHEY and CDR2 SVGAGI come from the germline V gene.

The genes are TRBV6-5 and TRBJ2-6, with 8 bases identical to TRBD2. Sequencing was performed on PBMCs or T cells enriched from blood (not recorded which). This TCR came from a woman aged 25-40 years who had recovered from COVID-19. Here the CDR3 reads CASSSHGGAANVLTF. In DNA, the CDR3 is TGTGCCAGCAGTTCTCACGGGGGGGCGGCCAACGTCCTGACTTTC.